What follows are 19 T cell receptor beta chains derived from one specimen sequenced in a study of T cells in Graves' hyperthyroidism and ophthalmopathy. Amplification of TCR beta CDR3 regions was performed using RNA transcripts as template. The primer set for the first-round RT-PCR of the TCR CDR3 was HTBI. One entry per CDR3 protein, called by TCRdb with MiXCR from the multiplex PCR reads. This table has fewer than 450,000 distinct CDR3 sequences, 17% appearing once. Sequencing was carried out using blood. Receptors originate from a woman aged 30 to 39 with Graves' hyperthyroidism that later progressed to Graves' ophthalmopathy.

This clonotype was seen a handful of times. CDR3 DNA sequence: TGCGCCAGCAGTTACGACAACACAGATACGCAGTATTTT. It is translated as CASSYDNTDTQYF. The chain employs TRBV10-1 and TRBJ2-3; D is uncertain. The V gene lost 5 bases and the J gene lost 2 bases, with 8 bases spanning the gap. The CDR3 runs 13 residues. Germline-derived CDR1 and CDR2 are WNHNN and SYGVQD (reference sequence).

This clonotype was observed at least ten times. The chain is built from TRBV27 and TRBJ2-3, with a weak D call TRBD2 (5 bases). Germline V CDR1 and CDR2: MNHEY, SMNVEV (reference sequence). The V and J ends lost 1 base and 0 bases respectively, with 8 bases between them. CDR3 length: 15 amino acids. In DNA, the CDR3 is TGTGCCAGCAGTTTATTCGGCGGGAGCACAGATACGCAGTATTTT. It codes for CASSLFGGSTDTQYF.

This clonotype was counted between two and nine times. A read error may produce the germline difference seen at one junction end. CDR3 coding DNA: TGTGCCAGCCAACAGGGGAGGACCGGGAAGCTGTTTTTT. It encodes CASQQGRTGKLFF. The chain employs TRBV3-1 and TRBJ2-2, with D tentatively TRBD1 (7 bases). Germline CDR1 and CDR2: LGHDT and YNNKEL (reference sequence). The CDR3 has 13 residues.

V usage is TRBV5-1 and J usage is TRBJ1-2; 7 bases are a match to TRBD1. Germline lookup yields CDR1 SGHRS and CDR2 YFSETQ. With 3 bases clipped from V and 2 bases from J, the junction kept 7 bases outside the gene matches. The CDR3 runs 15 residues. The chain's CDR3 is CASSSRGQANYGYTF. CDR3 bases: TGCGCCAGCAGCTCGAGAGGACAGGCCAACTATGGCTACACCTTC.

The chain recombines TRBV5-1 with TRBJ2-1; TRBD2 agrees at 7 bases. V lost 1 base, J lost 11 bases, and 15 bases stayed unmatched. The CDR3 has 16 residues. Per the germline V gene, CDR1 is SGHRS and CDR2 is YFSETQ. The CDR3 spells CASSLIAGANRIQQFF. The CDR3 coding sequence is TGCGCCAGCAGCTTGATCGCGGGAGCCAATAGAATTCAGCAGTTCTTC. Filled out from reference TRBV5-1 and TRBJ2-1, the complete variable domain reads KAGVTQTPRYLIKTRGQQVTLSCSPISGHRSVSWYQQTPGQGLQFLFEYFSETQRNKGNFPGRFSGRQFSNSRSEMNVSTLELGDSALYLCASSLIAGANRIQQFFGPGTRLTVL.

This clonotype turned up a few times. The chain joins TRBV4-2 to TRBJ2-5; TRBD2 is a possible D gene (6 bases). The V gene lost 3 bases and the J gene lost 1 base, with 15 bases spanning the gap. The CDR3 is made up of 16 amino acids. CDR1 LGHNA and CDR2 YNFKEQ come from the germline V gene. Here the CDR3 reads CASSQPDGGSQETQYF. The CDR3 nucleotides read TGTGCCAGCAGCCAGCCCGATGGAGGGAGCCAAGAGACCCAGTACTTC.

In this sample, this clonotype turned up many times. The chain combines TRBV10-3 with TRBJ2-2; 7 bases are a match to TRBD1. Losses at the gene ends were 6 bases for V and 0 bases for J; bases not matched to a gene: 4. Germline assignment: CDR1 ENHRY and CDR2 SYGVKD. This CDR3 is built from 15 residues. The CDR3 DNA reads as TGTGCCATCAGGCAAGGGACAGCGAACACCGGGGAGCTGTTTTTT. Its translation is CAIRQGTANTGELFF.

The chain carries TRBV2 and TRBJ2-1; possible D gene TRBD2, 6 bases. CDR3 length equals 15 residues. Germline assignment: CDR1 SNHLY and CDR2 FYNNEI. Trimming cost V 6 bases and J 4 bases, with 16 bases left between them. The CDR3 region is CASSRDSGIYNEQFF. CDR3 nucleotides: TGTGCCAGCAGCCGGGACTCCGGTATTTACAATGAGCAGTTCTTC.

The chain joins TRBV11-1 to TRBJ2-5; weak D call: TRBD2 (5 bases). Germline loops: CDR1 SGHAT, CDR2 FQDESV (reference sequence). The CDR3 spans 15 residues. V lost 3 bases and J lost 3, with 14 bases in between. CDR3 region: CASSFAFSAKETQYF. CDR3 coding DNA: TGTGCCAGCAGCTTCGCATTTAGCGCAAAAGAGACCCAGTACTTC. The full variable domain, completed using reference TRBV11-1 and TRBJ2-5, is EAEVAQSPRYKITEKSQAVAFWCDPISGHATLYWYRQILGQGPELLVQFQDESVVDDSQLPKDRFSAERLKGVDSTLKIQPAELGDSAMYLCASSFAFSAKETQYFGPGTRLLVL.

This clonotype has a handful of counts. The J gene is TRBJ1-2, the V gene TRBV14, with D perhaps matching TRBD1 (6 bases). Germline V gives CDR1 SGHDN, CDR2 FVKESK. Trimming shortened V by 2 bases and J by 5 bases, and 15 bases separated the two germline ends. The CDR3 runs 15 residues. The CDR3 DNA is TGTGCCAGCAGCCAATTCAGGGGATCCTTATATGGCTACACCTTC. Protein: CASSQFRGSLYGYTF. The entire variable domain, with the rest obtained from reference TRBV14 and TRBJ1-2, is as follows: EAGVTQFPSHSVIEKGQTVTLRCDPISGHDNLYWYRRVMGKEIKFLLHFVKESKQDESGMPNNRFLAERTGGTYSTLKVQPAELEDSGVYFCASSQFRGSLYGYTFGSGTRLTVV.

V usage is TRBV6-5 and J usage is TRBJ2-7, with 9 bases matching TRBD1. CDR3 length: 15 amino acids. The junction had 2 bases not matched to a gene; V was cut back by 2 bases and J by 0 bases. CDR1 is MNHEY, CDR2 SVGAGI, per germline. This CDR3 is CASSYGQGSSYEQYF. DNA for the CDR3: TGTGCCAGCAGTTACGGACAGGGGAGCTCCTACGAGCAGTACTTC.

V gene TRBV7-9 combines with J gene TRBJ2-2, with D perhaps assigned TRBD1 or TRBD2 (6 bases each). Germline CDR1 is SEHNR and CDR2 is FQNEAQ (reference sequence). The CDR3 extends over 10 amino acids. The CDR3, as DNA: TGTGAAGGGGGAGGCGGGGAGCTGTTTTTT. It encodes CEGGGGELFF.

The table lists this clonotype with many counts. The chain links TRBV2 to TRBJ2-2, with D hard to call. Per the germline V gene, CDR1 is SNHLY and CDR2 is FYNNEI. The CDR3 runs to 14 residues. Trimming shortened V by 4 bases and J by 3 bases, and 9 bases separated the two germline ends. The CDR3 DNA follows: TGTGCCAGCAGTGTAATAGGGTACACCGGGGAGCTGTTTTTT. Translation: CASSVIGYTGELFF.

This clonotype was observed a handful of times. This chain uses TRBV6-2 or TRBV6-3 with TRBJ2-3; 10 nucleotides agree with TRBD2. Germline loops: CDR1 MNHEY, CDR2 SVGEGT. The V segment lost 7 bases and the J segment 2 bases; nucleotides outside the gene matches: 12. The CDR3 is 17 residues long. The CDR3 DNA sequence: TGTGCCAGCATCCGCCGCAGGACTAGCGGATACACAGATACGCAGTATTTT. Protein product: CASIRRRTSGYTDTQYF.

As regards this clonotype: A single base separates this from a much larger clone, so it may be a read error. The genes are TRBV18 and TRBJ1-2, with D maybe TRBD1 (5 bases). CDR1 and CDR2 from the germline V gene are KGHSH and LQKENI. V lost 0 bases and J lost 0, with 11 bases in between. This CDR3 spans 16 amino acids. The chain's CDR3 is CASSPPPQDTNYGYTF. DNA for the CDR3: TGTGCCAGCTCACCACCCCCCCAGGACACTAACTATGGCTACACCTTC. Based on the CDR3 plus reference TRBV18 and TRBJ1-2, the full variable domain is NAGVMQNPRHLVRRRGQEARLRCSPMKGHSHVYWYRQLPEEGLKFMVYLQKENIIDESGMPKERFSAEFPKEGPSILRIQQVVRGDSAAYFCASSPPPQDTNYGYTFGSGTRLTVV.

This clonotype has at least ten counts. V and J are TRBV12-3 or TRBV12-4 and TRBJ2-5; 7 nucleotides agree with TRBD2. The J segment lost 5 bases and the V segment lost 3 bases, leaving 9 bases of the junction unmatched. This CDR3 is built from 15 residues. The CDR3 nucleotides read TGTGCCAGCAGTTTGAGGCTAGCGGACACGGAGACCCAGTACTTC. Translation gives CASSLRLADTETQYF.

The CDR3 coding sequence is TGTGCCAGCAGCGTAGATGAGGGGGTCGGCGAGCAGTACTTC. Translated, it gives CASSVDEGVGEQYF. The V and J genes are TRBV7-6 and TRBJ2-7; TRBD1 might be the D (6 bases). CDR3 size: 14 residues. The germline gives CDR1 SGHVS, CDR2 FNYEAQ. V shed 5 bases and J shed 6 bases, with 17 bases lying between them.

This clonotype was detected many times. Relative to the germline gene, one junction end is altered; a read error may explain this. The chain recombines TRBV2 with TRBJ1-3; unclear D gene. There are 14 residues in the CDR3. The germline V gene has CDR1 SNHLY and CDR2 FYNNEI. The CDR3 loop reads CASSEGGVGNTIYF. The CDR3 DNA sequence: TGTGCCAGCAGCGAAGGCGGAGTTGGAAACACCATATATTTT. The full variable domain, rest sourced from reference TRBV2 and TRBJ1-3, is EPEVTQTPSHQVTQMGQEVILRCVPISNHLYFYWYRQILGQKVEFLVSFYNNEISEKSEIFDDQFSVERPDGSNFTLKIRSTKLEDSAMYFCASSEGGVGNTIYFGEGSWLTVV.

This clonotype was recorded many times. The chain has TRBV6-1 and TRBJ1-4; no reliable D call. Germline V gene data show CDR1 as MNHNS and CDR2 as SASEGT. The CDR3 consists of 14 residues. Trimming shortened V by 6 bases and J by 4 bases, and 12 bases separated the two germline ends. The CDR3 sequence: CASSRGGFNEKLFF. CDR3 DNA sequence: TGTGCCAGCAGCCGAGGAGGGTTTAATGAAAAACTGTTTTTT.